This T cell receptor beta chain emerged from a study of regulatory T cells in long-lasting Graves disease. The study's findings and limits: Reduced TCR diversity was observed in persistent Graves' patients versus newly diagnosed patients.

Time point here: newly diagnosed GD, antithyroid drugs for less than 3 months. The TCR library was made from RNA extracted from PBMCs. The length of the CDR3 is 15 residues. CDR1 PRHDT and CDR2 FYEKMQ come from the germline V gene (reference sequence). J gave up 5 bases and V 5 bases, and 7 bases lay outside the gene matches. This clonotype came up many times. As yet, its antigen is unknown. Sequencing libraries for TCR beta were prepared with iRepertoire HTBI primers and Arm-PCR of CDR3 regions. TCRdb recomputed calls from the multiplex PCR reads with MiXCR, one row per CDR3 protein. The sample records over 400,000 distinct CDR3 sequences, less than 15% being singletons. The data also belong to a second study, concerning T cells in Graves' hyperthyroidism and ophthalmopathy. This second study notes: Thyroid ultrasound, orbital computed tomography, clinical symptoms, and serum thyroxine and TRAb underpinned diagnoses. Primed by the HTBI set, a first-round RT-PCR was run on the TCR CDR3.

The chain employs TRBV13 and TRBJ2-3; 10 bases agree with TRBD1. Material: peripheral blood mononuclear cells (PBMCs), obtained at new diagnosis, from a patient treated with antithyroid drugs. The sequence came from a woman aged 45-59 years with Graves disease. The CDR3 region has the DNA TGTGCCAGCAGCACCGGGACAGGGGCTGGAGATACGCAGTATTTT. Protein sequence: CASSTGTGAGDTQYF. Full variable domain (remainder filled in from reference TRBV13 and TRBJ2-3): AAGVIQSPRHLIKEKRETATLKCYPIPRHDTVYWYQQGPGQDPQFLISFYEKMQSDKGSIPDRFSAQQFSDYHSELNMSSLELGDSALYFCASSTGTGAGDTQYFGPGTRLTVL.